Shown below are 18 T cell receptor beta chains from a single sample sequenced in a study of shared clonotypes between healthy human individuals. TCRdb keeps only in-frame clones here, not all; method: immunoSEQ multiplex PCR. The sample lists a few million clones, roughly nine tenths occurring once. Sequencing used naive CD4+ T cells sorted from blood. Described subset: CD45RA+ positively selected. These receptors were collected from a young man in good health.

V usage is TRBV6-5 and J usage is TRBJ2-3; D remains unclear. Trimming stripped 5 bases from V and 7 bases from J, with 7 bases between. This CDR3 is built from 11 residues. Germline assignment: CDR1 MNHEY and CDR2 SVGAGI. The CDR3 bases are TGTGCCAGCAGTCTTTCACATACGCAGTATTTT. Translating it yields CASSLSHTQYF.

V usage is TRBV6-5 and J usage is TRBJ2-7; 9 nucleotides line up with TRBD1. J gave up 0 bases and V 8 bases, and 2 bases lay outside the gene matches. CDR3 size: 13 residues. Germline V CDR1 and CDR2: MNHEY, SVGAGI. The CDR3 protein is CASGTGSSYEQYF. CDR3 nucleotides: TGTGCCAGCGGGACAGGGAGCTCCTACGAGCAGTACTTC.

The chain uses TRBV29-1 and TRBJ1-2; D unresolved. This CDR3 is built from 12 residues. The germline gives CDR1 SQVTM, CDR2 ANQGSEA. V was clipped by 4 bases and J by 5 bases, with 11 bases between them. The CDR3 region is CSVVGLGYGYTF. Written as DNA, the CDR3 is TGCAGCGTTGTAGGCCTCGGGTATGGCTACACCTTC.

The CDR3 here is CASSGQGVLTNNEQFF. CDR3 nucleotides: TGTGCCAGCAGCGGCCAGGGAGTTCTAACAAACAATGAGCAGTTCTTC. This chain joins TRBV9 and TRBJ2-1; D is tentatively TRBD1 or TRBD2 (5 bases each). The V end was cut by 3 bases, the J end by 5 bases, with 18 bases between. This CDR3 has 16 amino acids. Germline CDR1 SGDLS, CDR2 YYNGEE.

Of note for this clone: At the DNA level, this CDR3 is encoded by other sequences in the same sample as well. V and J are TRBV7-9 and TRBJ1-1; D uncertain. Trimming pared 0 bases from V and 1 base from J, leaving 3 bases between. From germline, CDR1 is SEHNR and CDR2 FQNEAQ (reference sequence). This CDR3 spans 13 amino acids. Written as DNA, the CDR3 is TGTGCCAGCAGCTTAGCAGCGAACACTGAAGCTTTCTTT. It specifies CASSLAANTEAFF. Variable domain in full (rest from reference TRBV7-9 and TRBJ1-1): DTGVSQNPRHKITKRGQNVTFRCDPISEHNRLYWYRQTLGQGPEFLTYFQNEAQLEKSRLLSDRFSAERPKGSFSTLEIQRTEQGDSAMYLCASSLAANTEAFFGQGTRLTVV.

The chain uses TRBV6-5 and TRBJ2-5; D might be TRBD2 (5 bases). This CDR3 region has 12 residues. Looked up from germline, CDR1 is MNHEY and CDR2 is SVGAGI. V gave up 8 bases and J gave up 2 bases, with 9 bases separating them. The CDR3 loop is CASGREQETQYF. The CDR3 nucleotides read TGTGCCAGCGGGAGAGAACAAGAGACCCAGTACTTC.

The sample holds one count of this clone. The V call is TRBV28, the J call TRBJ2-1; D remains ambiguous. Trimming cost V 11 bases and J 5 bases, with 31 bases left between them. CDR1 and CDR2 from the germline V gene are MDHEN and SYDVKM. The CDR3 contains 18 residues. The chain's CDR3 is CAGGRTLPSTDRDNEQFF. CDR3 in DNA: TGTGCCGGCGGAAGGACGCTGCCGAGCACAGATCGGGACAATGAGCAGTTCTTC.

The chain carries TRBV27 and TRBJ2-3; D is undetermined. Germline V gene data show CDR1 as MNHEY and CDR2 as SMNVEV (reference sequence). The V end lost 5 bases, the J end lost 7 bases, and 13 bases lay between the germline ends. CDR3 length equals 13 residues. The CDR3 DNA follows: TGTGCCAGCAGTCCCCTTGACATAAATACGCAGTATTTT. This translates into CASSPLDINTQYF.

CDR3 sequence: CASSLVAGLQETQYF. The CDR3 region has the DNA TGCGCCAGCAGCTTGGTTGCAGGGTTACAAGAGACCCAGTACTTC. The chain couples TRBV5-1 to TRBJ2-5, with D perhaps TRBD1 (5 bases). CDR1 and CDR2 (germline): SGHRS, YFSETQ. This CDR3 comprises 15 residues. V was shortened by 0 bases and J by 2 bases, with 11 bases between the two germline ends.

This chain connects TRBV6-1 to TRBJ2-3; 8 nucleotides line up with TRBD2. Trimming at V came to 2 bases and at J to 2 bases, leaving 6 bases not matched to a gene. CDR3 size: 16 residues. Germline CDR1 and CDR2: MNHNS and SASEGT. The CDR3 spells CASSEIAGSYTDTQYF. The CDR3 DNA is TGTGCCAGCAGTGAAATAGCGGGGAGTTACACAGATACGCAGTATTTT.

This clone was observed a single time. V and J are TRBV5-1 and TRBJ1-4; D gene unclear. Deletions cut 0 bases from V and 0 bases from J, with 12 bases between. The germline V gene has CDR1 SGHRS and CDR2 YFSETQ. The CDR3 contains 17 residues. Here the CDR3 reads CASSLGRVIATNEKLFF. The CDR3 region has the DNA TGCGCCAGCAGCTTGGGTCGTGTTATTGCAACTAATGAAAAACTGTTTTTT.

The chain employs TRBV5-5 and TRBJ2-7; maybe TRBD1 (5 bases). Germline lookup yields CDR1 SGHKS and CDR2 YYEKEE (reference sequence). V gave up 0 bases and J gave up 3 bases, with 13 bases separating them. The length of the CDR3 is 15 residues. DNA for the CDR3: TGTGCCAGCAGCTTGGTATACAGGCTAGGCTACGAGCAGTACTTC. This gives the protein CASSLVYRLGYEQYF. Supplemented by reference TRBV5-5 and TRBJ2-7, the full variable domain reads DAGVTQSPTHLIKTRGQQVTLRCSPISGHKSVSWYQQVLGQGPQFIFQYYEKEERGRGNFPDRFSARQFPNYSSELNVNALLLGDSALYLCASSLVYRLGYEQYFGPGTRLTVT.

The chain recombines TRBV18 with TRBJ1-6; 10 bases align to TRBD1. Looked up from germline, CDR1 is KGHSH and CDR2 is LQKENI. The CDR3 contains 15 residues. V trimming: 6 bases; J trimming: 8 bases; junction bases outside the gene matches: 7. The CDR3 protein is CASSSGQGWDSPLHF. The CDR3 nucleotides are TGTGCCAGCTCCTCGGGACAGGGGTGGGATTCACCCCTCCACTTT.

The CDR3 region is CASEKSYEQYF. CDR3 in DNA: TGTGCCAGTGAGAAGTCTTACGAGCAGTACTTC. This chain uses TRBV28 with TRBJ2-7; no firm D call. Trimming took off 9 bases at V and 4 bases at J, with 10 bases between the two ends. Per germline, CDR1 MDHEN and CDR2 SYDVKM. The CDR3 length is 11 residues.

Note on this clone: The junction departs from the called germline gene at one end, perhaps through a read error. The V gene is TRBV6-1, the J gene TRBJ1-2; D is unresolved. This CDR3 comprises 13 residues. Germline V gene sequence: CDR1 MNHNS, CDR2 SASEGT. CDR3 region: CASSERASSLCYF. The DNA for the CDR3 is TGTGCCAGCAGTGAGCGGGCTTCTTCCTTGTGCTACTTC.

The chain couples TRBV19 to TRBJ2-1; TRBD2 matches 15 bases. The CDR3 length is 19 residues. Germline V gene lookup returns CDR1 LNHDA and CDR2 SQIVND (reference sequence). V lost 3 bases, J lost 2 bases, and 8 bases stayed unmatched. The CDR3 is CASSIWGLAGGSTYNEQFF. In DNA form, the CDR3 reads TGTGCCAGTAGTATTTGGGGACTAGCGGGGGGTTCGACCTACAATGAGCAGTTCTTC.

V usage is TRBV6-1 and J usage is TRBJ2-2, with TRBD1 matching 7 bases. Germline V gene sequence: CDR1 MNHNS, CDR2 SASEGT. The CDR3 length is 14 residues. J lost 3 bases, V lost 6 bases, and 4 bases had no gene match. CDR3 in amino acids: CASSGTADTGELFF. DNA for the CDR3: TGTGCCAGCAGCGGGACAGCGGACACCGGGGAGCTGTTTTTT.

V usage is TRBV15 and J usage is TRBJ1-6, with D possibly TRBD1 on 6 matching bases. Per the germline V gene, CDR1 is LNHNV and CDR2 is YYDKDF (reference sequence). The CDR3 totals 14 residues. The V and J ends lost 3 bases and 7 bases respectively, with 10 bases between them. The CDR3, as DNA: TGTGCCACCAGCAGGGACAGCTCGAATTCACCCCTCCACTTT. Amino acid sequence: CATSRDSSNSPLHF.